This TCR beta chain was recovered during a study of radiation and T cells in renal cell carcinoma. Study background: Nephrectomy followed 15 Gy stereotactic body radiation by 4 weeks. Broader study findings: In blood, top tumor clones expanded by 2 weeks, shrinking by 4.

Time point meaning: baseline pretreatment blood. Treatment reported: 15 Gy SBRT to primary tumor, nephrectomy 4 weeks later. Blood was sampled at baseline, 2 weeks and 4 weeks after SBRT. This renal cell carcinoma was of the clear cell type. About this clone: Its target is not known.

Repertoires were generated with immunoSEQ multiplex PCR, while TCRdb's copy carries only in-frame clones and drops some. The sample includes approximately 140,000 clones, 88% seen only once; the top ten take 4.1%. The length of the CDR3 is 12 residues. V shed 5 bases and J shed 6 bases, with 9 bases lying between them. Germline CDR1 is SGHNT and CDR2 is YYREEE (reference sequence). Sequencing used blood, obtained from a patient whose treatment included radiotherapy and nephrectomy. The chain has TRBV5-4 and TRBJ1-5; D remains unclear. This TCR derives from a woman aged 65 to 85 with renal cell carcinoma. CDR3 region: CASSPEGQPQHF. CDR3 coding DNA: TGTGCCAGCAGTCCTGAAGGTCAGCCCCAGCATTTT.